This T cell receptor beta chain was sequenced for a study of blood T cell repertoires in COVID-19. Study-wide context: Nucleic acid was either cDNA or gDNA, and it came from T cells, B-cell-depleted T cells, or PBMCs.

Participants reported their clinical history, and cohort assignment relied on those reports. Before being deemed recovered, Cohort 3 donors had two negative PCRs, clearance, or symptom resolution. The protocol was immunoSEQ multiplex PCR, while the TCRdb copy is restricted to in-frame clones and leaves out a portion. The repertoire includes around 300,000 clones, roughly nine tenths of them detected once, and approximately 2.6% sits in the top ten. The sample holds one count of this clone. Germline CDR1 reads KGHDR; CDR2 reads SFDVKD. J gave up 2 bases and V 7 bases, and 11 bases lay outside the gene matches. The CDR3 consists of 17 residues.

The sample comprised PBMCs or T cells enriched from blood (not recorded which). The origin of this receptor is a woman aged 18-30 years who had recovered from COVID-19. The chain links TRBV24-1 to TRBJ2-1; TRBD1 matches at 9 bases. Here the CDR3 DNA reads TGTGCCACCAGCGCTCCCACAGGGGGCCGGGCCTACAATGAGCAGTTCTTC. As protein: CATSAPTGGRAYNEQFF.